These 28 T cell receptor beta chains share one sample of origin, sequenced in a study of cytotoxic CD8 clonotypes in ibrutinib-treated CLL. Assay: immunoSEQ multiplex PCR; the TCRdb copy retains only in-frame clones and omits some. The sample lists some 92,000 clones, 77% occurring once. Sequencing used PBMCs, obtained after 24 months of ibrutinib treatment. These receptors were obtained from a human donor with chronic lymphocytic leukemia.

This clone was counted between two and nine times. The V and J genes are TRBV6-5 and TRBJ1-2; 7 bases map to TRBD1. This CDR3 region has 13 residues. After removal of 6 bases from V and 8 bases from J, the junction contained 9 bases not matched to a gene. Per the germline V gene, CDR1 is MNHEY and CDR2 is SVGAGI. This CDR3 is CASRPDRSSGYTF. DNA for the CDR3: TGTGCCAGCAGACCGGACAGGTCCTCCGGCTACACCTTC.

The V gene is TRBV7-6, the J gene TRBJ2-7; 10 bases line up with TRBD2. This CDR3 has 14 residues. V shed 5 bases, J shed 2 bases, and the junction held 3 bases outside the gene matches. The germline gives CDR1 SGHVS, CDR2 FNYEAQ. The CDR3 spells CASSRTSGPYEQYF. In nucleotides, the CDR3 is TGTGCCAGCAGCAGGACTAGCGGACCCTACGAGCAGTACTTC.

The CDR3, as DNA: TGCGCCAGAACCCGAGGACGGGCCAGCTCCTACAATGAGCAGTTCTTC. Translating it yields CARTRGRASSYNEQFF. This chain links TRBV10-1 with TRBJ2-1; D gene unclear. The CDR3 length is 16 residues. Germline assignment: CDR1 WNHNN and CDR2 SYGVQD (reference sequence). The V end was cut by 9 bases, the J end by 0 bases, with 18 bases between.

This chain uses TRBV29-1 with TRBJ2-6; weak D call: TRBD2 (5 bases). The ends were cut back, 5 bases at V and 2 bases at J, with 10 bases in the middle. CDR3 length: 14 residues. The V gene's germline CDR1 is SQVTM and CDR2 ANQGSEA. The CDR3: CSVPGSAGANVLTF. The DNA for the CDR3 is TGCAGCGTTCCTGGGAGCGCTGGGGCCAACGTCCTGACTTTC.

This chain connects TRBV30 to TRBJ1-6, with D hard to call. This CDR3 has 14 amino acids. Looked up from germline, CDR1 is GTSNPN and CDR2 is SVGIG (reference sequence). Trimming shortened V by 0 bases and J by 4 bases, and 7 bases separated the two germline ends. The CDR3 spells CAWSVIGYNSPLHF. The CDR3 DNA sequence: TGTGCCTGGAGTGTGATTGGATATAATTCACCCCTCCACTTT.

CDR3 DNA sequence: TGTGCCAGCAGCCCACAGGGGTGGACTGAAGCTTTCTTT. Translating gives CASSPQGWTEAFF. The V gene is TRBV11-2, the J gene TRBJ1-1; 7 bases line up with TRBD1. After removal of 5 bases from V and 5 bases from J, the junction contained 5 bases not matched to a gene. This CDR3 region has 13 residues. Germline CDR1 and CDR2: SGHAT and FQNNGV.

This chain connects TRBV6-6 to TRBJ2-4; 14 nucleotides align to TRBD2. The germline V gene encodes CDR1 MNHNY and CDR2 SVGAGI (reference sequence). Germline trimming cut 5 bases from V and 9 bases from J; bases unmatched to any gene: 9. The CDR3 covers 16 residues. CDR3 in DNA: TGTGCCAGCAGTAGACTAGCGGGAGGGCCGGGGAGCATTCAGTACTTC. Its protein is CASSRLAGGPGSIQYF.

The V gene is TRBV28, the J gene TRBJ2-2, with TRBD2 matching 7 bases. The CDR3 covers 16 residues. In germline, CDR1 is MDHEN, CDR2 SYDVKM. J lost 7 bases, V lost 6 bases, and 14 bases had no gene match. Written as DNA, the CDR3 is TGTGCCAGCAGGCCCCAAGGCGGGAGAGTAGGCGGGGAGCTGTTTTTT. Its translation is CASRPQGGRVGGELFF.

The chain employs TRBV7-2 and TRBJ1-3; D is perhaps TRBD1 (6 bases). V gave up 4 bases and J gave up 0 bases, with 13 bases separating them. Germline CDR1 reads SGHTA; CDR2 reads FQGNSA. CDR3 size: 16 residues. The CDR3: CASSSGHALSGNTIYF. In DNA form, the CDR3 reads TGTGCCAGCAGCTCGGGACACGCGCTCTCTGGAAACACCATATATTTT.

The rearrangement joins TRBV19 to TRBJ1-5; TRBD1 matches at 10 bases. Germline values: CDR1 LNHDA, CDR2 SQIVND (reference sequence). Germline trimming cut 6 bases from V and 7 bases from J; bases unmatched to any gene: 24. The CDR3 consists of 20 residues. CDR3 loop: CASSRIPPTRTGGLGQPQHF. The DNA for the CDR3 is TGTGCCAGTAGCCGGATCCCCCCTACCAGGACAGGGGGATTGGGGCAGCCCCAGCATTTT.

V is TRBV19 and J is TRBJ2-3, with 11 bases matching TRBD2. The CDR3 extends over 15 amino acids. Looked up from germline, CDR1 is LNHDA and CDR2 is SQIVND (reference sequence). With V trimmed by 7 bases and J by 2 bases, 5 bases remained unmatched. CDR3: CASTQTSGNTDTQYF. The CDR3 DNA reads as TGTGCCAGTACTCAGACTAGCGGGAACACAGATACGCAGTATTTT.

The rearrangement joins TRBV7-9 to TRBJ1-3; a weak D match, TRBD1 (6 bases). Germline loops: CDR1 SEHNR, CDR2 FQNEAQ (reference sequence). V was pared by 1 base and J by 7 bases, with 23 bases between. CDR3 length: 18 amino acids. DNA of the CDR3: TGTGCCAGCAGCTTAGAATCCGTTCGGGACACCGGGGAGAACACCATATATTTT. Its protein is CASSLESVRDTGENTIYF.

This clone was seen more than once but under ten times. CDR3 nucleotides: TGTGCCAGCAGTTACCCCAACCCCAATTCACCCCTCCACTTT. Translated, it gives CASSYPNPNSPLHF. This sequence joins TRBV6-5 and TRBJ1-6; D is unresolved. CDR3 length: 14 residues. Per germline, CDR1 MNHEY and CDR2 SVGAGI. The V gene lost 2 bases and the J gene lost 7 bases, with 9 bases spanning the gap.

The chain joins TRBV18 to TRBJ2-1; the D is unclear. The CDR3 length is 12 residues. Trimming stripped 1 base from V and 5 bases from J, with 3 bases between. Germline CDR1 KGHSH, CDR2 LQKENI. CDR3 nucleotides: TGTGCCAGCTCACCACAGAACAATGAGCAGTTCTTC. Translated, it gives CASSPQNNEQFF.

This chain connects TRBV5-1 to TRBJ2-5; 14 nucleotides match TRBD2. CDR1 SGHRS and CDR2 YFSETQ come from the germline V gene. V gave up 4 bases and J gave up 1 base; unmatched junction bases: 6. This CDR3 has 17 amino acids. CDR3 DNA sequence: TGCGCCAGCAGCGTGACTAGCGGGGGGGCCCCCCAAGAGACCCAGTACTTC. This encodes CASSVTSGGAPQETQYF.

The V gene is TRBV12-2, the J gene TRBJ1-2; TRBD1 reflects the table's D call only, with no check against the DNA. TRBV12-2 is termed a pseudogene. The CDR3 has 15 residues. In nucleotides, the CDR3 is TGTGCAAGTCGCTTAGCCCCAACAGTTAACTATGGCTACACCTTC. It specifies CASRLAPTVNYGYTF.

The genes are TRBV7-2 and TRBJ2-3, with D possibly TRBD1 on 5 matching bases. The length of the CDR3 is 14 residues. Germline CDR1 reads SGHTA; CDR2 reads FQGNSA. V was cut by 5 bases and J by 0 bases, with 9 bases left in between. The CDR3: CASSRQTSTDTQYF. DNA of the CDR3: TGTGCCAGCAGCCGACAGACTAGCACAGATACGCAGTATTTT.

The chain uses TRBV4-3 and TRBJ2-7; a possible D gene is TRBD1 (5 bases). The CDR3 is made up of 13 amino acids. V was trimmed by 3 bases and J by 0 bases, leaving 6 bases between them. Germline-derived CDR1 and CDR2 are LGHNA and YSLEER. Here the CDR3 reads CASSQDISYEQYF. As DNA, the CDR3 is TGCGCCAGCAGCCAGGACATCTCCTACGAGCAGTACTTC.

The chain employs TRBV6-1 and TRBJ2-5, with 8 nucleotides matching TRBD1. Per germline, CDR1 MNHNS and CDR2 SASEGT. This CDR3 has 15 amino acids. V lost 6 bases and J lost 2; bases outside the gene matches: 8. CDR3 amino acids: CASRLDRVRQETQYF. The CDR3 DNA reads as TGTGCCAGCAGATTGGACAGGGTCAGGCAAGAGACCCAGTACTTC.

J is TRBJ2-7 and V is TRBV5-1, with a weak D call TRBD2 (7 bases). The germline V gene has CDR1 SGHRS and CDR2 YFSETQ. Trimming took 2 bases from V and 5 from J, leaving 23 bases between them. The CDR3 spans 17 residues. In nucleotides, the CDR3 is TGCGCCAGCAGCTTTAGTCTCGATCAGGCGGGGGCCCACGAGCAGTACTTC. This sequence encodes CASSFSLDQAGAHEQYF.

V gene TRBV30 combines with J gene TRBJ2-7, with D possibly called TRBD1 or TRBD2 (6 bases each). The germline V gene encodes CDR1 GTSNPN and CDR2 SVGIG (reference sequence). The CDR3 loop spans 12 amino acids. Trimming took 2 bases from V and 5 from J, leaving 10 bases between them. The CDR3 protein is CAWSPRGDEQYF. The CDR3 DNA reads TGTGCCTGGAGTCCGAGGGGGGACGAGCAGTACTTC.

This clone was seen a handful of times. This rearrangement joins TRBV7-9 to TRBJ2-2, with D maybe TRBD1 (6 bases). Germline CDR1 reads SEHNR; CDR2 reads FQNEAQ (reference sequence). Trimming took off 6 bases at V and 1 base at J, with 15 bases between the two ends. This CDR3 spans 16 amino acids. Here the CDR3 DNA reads TGTGCCAGCAGACCTGGACAGCTCATGAACACCGGGGAGCTGTTTTTT. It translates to CASRPGQLMNTGELFF.

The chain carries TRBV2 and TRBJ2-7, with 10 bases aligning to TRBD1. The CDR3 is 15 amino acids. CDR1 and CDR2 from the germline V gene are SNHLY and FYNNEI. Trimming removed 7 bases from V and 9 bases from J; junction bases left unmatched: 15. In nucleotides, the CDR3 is TGTGCCAGCACCTACTCCGGGACAGGGGATTTGGGGCAGTACTTC. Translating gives CASTYSGTGDLGQYF.

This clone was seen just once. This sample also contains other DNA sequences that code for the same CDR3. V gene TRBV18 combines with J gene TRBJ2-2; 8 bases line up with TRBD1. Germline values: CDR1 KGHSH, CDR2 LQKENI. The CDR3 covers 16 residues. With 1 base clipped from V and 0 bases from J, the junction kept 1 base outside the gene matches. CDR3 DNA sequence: TGTGCCAGCTCACCACTGGACAGGGCGAACACCGGGGAGCTGTTTTTT. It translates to CASSPLDRANTGELFF.

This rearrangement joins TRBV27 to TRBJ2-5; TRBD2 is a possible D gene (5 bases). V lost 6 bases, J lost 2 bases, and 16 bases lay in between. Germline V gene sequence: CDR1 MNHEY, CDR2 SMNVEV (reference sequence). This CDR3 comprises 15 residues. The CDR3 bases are TGTGCCAGCAGGTCCTTCGGAACTAGGCAAGAGACCCAGTACTTC. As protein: CASRSFGTRQETQYF.

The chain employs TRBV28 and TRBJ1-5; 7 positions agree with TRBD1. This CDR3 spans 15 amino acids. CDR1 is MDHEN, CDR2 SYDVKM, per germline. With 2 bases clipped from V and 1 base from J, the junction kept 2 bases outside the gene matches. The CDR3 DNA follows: TGTGCCAGCAGTTTAGGACAGGTGAGCAATCAGCCCCAGCATTTT. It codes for CASSLGQVSNQPQHF.

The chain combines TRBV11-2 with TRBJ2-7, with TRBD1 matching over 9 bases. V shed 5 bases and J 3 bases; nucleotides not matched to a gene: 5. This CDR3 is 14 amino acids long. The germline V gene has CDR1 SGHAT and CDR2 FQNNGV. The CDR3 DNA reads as TGTGCCAGCAGCATCGGGACAGGGATCTACGAGCAGTACTTC. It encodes CASSIGTGIYEQYF. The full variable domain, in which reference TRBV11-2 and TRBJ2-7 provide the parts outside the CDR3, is EAGVAQSPRYKIIEKRQSVAFWCNPISGHATLYWYQQILGQGPKLLIQFQNNGVVDDSQLPKDRFSAERLKGVDSTLKIQPAKLEDSAVYLCASSIGTGIYEQYFGPGTRLTVT.

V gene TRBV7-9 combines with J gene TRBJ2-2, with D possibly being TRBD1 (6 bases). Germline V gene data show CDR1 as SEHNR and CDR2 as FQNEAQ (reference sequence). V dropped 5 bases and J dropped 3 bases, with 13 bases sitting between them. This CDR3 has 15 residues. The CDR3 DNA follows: TGTGCCAGCAGCGACGACAGGAGCTACACCGGGGAGCTGTTTTTT. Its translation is CASSDDRSYTGELFF.